This TCR beta chain was observed in a study of CXCR3-negative and CXCR3-positive naive CD8 T cells. Study-level background: Sequencing brought in 130 million to 150 million TRB reads altogether, and each library got about 1.5 +/- 0.3 million.

5' RACE with UMI labels generated the TRB cDNA libraries. From the 5' RACE reads, TCRdb lists one entry per CDR3 protein and no DNA. This table holds a few thousand distinct CDR3 sequences. Study outcomes and limitations: Naive cells used TRBV-TRBJ genes in much the same way whether CXCR3-negative or CXCR3-positive; memory cells did not. Naive subsets showed comparable surface CD5, and TCR interaction strength was also inferred from TRB CDR3 physicochemistry.

CD45RO-CCR7+CD27+CD95- was the phenotype of naive CD8+ T cells. CDR1 and CDR2 (germline): DFQATT, SNEGSKA (reference sequence). The CDR3 runs 15 residues. This clonotype is labeled medium-sized based on frequency. Its antigen is currently unknown. The genes are TRBV20-1 and TRBJ2-5; TCRdb designates TRBD1, a call that cannot be tested without DNA. Sequencing used naive CXCR3- CD8+ T cells from blood. Described subset: CD45RO-CCR7+CD27+CD95- naive CD8+ T cells lacking CXCR3 (TNR3-). This clonotype was sampled from a human donor in good health. Some clones in this sample may be carry-over from other donors' samples. The CDR3: CSARETGRPKETQYF.